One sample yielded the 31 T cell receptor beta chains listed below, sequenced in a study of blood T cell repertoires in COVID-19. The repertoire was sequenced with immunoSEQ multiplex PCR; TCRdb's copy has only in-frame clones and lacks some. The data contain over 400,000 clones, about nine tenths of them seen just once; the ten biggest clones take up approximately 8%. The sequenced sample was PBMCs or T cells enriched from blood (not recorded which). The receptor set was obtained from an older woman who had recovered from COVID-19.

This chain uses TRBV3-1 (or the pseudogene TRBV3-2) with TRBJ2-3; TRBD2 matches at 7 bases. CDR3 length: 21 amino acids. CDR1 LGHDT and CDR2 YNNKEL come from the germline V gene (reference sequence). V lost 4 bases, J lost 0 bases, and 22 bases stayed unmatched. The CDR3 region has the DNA TGTGCCAGCAGCCCCCAAAGGATAGGCCTACTAGCGCTGGAGAGCACAGATACGCAGTATTTT. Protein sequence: CASSPQRIGLLALESTDTQYF.

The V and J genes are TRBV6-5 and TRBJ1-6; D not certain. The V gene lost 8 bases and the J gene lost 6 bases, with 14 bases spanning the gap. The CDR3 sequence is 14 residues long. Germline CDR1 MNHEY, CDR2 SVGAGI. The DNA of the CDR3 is TGTGCCAGCGCTAATACGATCTCTAATTCACCCCTCCACTTT. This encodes CASANTISNSPLHF.

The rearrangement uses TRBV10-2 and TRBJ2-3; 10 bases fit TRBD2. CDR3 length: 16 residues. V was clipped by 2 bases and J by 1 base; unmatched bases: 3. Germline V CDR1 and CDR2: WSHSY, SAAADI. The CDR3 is CASSERLAGGTDTQYF. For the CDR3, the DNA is TGCGCCAGCAGTGAGAGGCTAGCGGGGGGCACAGATACGCAGTATTTT.

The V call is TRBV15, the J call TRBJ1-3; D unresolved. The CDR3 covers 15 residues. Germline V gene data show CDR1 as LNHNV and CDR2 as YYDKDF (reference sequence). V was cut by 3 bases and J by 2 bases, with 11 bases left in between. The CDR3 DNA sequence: TGTGCCACCAGCAGCACGAGGGAGGCTGGAAACACCATATATTTT. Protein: CATSSTREAGNTIYF.

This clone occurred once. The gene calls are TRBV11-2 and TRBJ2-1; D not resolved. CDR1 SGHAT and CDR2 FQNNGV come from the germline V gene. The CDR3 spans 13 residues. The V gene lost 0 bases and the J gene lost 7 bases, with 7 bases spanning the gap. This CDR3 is CASSLDRENEQFF. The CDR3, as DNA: TGTGCCAGCAGCTTAGATAGAGAAAATGAGCAGTTCTTC.

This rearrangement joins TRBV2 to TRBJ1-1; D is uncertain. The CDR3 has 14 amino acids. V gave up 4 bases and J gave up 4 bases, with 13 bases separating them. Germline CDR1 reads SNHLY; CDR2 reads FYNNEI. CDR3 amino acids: CASSGSRGGTEAFF. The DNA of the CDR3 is TGTGCCAGCAGTGGCAGCCGTGGAGGCACTGAAGCTTTCTTT.

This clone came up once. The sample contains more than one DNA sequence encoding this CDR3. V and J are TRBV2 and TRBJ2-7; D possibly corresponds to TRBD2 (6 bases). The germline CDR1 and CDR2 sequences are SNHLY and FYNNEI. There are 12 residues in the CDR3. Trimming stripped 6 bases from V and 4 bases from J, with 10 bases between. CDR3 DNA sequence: TGTGCCAGCAGCGGGGACTCTTACGAGCAGTACGTC. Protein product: CASSGDSYEQYV.

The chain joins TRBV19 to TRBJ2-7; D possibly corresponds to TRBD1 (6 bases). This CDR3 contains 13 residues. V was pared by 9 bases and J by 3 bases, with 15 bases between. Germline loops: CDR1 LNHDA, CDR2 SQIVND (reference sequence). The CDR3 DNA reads TGTGCCAGGAGGGACATAACAAACTACGAGCAGTACGTC. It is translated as CARRDITNYEQYV.

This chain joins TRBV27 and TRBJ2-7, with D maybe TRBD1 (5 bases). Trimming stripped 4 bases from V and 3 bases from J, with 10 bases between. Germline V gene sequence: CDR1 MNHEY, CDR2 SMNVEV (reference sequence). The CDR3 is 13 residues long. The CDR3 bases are TGTGCCAGCAGTTACGGACAAAACTACGAGCAGTACGTC. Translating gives CASSYGQNYEQYV.

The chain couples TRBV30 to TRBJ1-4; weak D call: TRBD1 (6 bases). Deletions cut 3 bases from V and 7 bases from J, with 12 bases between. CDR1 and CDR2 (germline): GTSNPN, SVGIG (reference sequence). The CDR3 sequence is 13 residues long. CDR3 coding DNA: TGTGCCTGGAGCTCGATAGGGGGTGAAAAACTGTTTTTT. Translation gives CAWSSIGGEKLFF.

CDR3 DNA sequence: TGTGCCAGCAGCTCGTGGACTAGCGGGCGTTACAATGAGCAGTTCTTC. Amino acid sequence: CASSSWTSGRYNEQFF. The rearrangement links TRBV7-9 to TRBJ2-1; 11 bases are shared with TRBD2. In germline, CDR1 is SEHNR, CDR2 FQNEAQ (reference sequence). V shed 4 bases and J 4 bases; nucleotides not matched to a gene: 6. This CDR3 comprises 16 residues.

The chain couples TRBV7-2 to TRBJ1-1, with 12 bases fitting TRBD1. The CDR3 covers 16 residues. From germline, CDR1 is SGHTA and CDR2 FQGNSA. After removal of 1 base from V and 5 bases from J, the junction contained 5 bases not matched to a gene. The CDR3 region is CASSLGDRGRETEAFF. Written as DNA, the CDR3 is TGTGCCAGCAGCTTAGGGGACAGGGGGCGCGAGACTGAAGCTTTCTTT.

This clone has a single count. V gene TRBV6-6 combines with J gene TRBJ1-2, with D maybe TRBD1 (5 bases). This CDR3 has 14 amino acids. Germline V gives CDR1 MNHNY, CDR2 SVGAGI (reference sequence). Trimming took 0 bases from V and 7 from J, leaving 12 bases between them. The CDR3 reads CASSYSGGSGGYTF. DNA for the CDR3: TGTGCCAGCAGTTACTCGGGGGGAAGCGGTGGCTACACCTTC.

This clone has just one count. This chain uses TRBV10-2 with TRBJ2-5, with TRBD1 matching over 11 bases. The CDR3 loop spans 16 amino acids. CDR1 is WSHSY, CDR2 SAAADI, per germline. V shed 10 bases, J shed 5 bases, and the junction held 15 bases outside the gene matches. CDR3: CATKEIRTGGGETQYF. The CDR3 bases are TGCGCCACCAAGGAGATCCGGACAGGGGGCGGGGAGACCCAGTACTTC.

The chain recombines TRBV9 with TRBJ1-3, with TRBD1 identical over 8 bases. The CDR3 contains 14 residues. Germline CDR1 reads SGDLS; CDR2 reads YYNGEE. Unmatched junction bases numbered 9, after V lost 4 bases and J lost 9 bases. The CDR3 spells CASSPRTGPGTIYF. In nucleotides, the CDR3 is TGTGCCAGCAGCCCCAGGACAGGGCCCGGCACCATATATTTT.

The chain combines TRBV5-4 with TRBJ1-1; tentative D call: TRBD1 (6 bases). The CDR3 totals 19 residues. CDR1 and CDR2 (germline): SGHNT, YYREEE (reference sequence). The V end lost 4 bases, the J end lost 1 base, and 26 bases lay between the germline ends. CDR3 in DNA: TGTGCCAGCAGCCCCCATCCCCGGGGGCCCGGGGGGGCGAACACTGAAGCTTTCTTT. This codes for CASSPHPRGPGGANTEAFF.

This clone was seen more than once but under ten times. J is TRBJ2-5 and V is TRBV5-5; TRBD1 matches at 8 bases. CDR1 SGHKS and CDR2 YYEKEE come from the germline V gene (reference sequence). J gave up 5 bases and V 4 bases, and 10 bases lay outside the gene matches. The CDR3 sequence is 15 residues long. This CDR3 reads CASSHQGARGETQYF. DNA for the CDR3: TGTGCCAGCAGCCACCAGGGGGCCCGGGGGGAGACCCAGTACTTC.

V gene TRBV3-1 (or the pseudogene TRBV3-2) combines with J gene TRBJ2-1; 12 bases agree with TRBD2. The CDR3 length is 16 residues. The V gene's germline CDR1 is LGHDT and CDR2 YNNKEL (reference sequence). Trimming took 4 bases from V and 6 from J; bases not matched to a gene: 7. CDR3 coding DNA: TGTGCCAGCAGCCCTCTAGCGGGGGGGCCTGGCAATGAGCAGTTCTTC. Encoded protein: CASSPLAGGPGNEQFF.

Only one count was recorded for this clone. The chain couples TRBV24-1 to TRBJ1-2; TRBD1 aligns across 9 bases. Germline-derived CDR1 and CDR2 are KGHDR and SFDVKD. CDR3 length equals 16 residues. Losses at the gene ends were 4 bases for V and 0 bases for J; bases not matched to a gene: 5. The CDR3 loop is CATSDPRQGANYGYTF. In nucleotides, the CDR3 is TGTGCCACCAGTGACCCCAGACAGGGGGCTAACTATGGCTACACCTTC.

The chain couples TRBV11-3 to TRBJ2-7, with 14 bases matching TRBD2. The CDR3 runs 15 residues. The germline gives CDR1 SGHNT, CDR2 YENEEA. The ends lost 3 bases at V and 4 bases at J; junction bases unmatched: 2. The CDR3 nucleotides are TGTGCCAGCAGCTTCGGACTAGCGGGGGGATACGAGCAGTACTTC. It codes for CASSFGLAGGYEQYF. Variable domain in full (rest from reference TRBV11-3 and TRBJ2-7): EAGVVQSPRYKIIEKKQPVAFWCNPISGHNTLYWYLQNLGQGPELLIRYENEEAVDDSQLPKDRFSAERLKGVDSTLKIQPAELGDSAVYLCASSFGLAGGYEQYFGPGTRLTVT.

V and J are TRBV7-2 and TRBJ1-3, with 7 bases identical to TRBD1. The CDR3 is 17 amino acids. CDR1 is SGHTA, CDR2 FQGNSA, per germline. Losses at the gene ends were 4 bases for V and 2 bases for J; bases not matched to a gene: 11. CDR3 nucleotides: TGTGCCAGCAGCTCGACAGGGCCAAAACTTACTGGAAACACCATATATTTT. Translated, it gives CASSSTGPKLTGNTIYF.

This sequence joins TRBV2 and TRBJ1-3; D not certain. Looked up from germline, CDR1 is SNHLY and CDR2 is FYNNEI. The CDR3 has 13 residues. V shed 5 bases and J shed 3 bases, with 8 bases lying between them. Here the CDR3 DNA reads TGTGCCAGCAGTCTGACATATGGAAACACCATATATTTT. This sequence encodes CASSLTYGNTIYF.

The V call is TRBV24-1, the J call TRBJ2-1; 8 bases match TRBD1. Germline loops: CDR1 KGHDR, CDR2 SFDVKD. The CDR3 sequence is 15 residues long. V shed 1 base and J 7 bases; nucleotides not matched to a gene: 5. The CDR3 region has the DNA TGTGCCACCAGTGATTTTCGGACAGGGATGAATGAGCAGTTCTTC. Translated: CATSDFRTGMNEQFF.

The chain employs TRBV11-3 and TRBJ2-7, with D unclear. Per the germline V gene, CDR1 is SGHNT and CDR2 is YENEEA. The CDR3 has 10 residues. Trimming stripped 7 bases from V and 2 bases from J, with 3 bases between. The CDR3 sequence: CASTAYEQYF. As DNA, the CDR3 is TGTGCCAGCACAGCCTACGAGCAGTACTTC.

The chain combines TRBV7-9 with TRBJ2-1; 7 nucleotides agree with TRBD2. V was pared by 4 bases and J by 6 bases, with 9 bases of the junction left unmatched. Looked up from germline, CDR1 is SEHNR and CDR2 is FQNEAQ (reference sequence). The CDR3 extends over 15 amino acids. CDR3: CASSYQTSFRNEQFF. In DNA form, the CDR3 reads TGTGCCAGCAGCTACCAGACTAGCTTCCGCAATGAGCAGTTCTTC.

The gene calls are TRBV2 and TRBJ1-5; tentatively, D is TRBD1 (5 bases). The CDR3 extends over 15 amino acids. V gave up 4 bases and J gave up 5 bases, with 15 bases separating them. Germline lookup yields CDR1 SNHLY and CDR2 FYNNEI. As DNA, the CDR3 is TGTGCCAGCAGTGTGGGCAGGGCCTCCGATCAGCCCCAGCATTTT. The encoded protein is CASSVGRASDQPQHF.

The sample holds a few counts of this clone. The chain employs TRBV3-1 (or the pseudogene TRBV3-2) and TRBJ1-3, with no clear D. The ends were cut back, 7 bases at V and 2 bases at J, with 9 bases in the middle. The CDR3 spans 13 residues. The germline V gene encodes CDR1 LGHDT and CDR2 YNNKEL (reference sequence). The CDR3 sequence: CASNSGPGNTIYF. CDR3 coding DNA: TGTGCCAGCAATAGCGGTCCTGGAAACACCATATATTTT.

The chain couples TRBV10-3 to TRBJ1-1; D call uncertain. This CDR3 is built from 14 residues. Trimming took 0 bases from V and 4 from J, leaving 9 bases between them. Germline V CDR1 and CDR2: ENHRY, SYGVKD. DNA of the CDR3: TGTGCCATCAGTGAGTCAGGAGGTGGCACTGAAGCTTTCTTT. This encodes CAISESGGGTEAFF.

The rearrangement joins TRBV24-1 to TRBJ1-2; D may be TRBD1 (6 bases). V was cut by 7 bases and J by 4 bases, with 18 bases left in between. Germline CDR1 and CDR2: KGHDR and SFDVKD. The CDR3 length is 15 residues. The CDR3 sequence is CATSLPGTSVYGYTF. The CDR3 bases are TGTGCCACCAGCCTCCCCGGGACATCCGTCTATGGCTACACCTTC.

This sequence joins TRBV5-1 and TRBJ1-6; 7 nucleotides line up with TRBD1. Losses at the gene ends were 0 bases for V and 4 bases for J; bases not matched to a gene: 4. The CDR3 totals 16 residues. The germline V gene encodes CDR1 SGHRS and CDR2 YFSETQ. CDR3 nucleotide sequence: TGCGCCAGCAGCTTGGCCGGGGGACAGTATAATTCACCCCTCCACTTT. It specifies CASSLAGGQYNSPLHF.

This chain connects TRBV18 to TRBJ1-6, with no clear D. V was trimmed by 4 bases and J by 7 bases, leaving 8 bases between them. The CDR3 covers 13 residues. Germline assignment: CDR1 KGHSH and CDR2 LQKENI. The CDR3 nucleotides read TGTGCCAGCTCACAGAGTGAAAATTCACCCCTCCACTTT. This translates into CASSQSENSPLHF.